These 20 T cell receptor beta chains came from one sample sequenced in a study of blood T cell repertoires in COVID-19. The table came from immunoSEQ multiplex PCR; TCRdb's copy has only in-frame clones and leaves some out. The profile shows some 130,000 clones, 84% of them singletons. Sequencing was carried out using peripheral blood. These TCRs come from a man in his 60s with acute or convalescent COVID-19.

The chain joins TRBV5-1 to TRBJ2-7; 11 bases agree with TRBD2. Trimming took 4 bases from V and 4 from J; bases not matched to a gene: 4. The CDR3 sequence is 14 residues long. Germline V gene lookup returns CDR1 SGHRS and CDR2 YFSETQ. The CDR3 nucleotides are TGCGCCAGCAGCCCTACTAGCGGGAGTTACGAGCAGTACTTC. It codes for CASSPTSGSYEQYF.

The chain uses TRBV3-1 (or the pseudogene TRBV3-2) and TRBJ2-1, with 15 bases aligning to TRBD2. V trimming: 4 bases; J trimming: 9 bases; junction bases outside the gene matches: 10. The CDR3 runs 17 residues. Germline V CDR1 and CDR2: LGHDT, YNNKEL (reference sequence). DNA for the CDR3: TGTGCCAGCAGCCCCGGACTAGCGGGAGGGCCGACGGGTGAGCAGTTCTTC. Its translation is CASSPGLAGGPTGEQFF.

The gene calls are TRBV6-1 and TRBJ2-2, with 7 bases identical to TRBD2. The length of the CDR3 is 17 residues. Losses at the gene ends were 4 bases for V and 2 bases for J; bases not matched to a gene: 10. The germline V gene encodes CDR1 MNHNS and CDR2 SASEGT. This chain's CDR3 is CASSAARGTTNTGELFF. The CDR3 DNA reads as TGTGCCAGCAGTGCGGCCCGGGGGACTACTAACACCGGGGAGCTGTTTTTT.

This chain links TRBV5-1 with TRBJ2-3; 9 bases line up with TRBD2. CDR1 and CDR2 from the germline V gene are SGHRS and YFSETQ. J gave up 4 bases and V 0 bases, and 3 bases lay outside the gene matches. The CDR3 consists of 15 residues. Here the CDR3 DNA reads TGCGCCAGCAGCTTGGCGGGACTAGCACCAGATACGCAGTATTTT. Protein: CASSLAGLAPDTQYF.

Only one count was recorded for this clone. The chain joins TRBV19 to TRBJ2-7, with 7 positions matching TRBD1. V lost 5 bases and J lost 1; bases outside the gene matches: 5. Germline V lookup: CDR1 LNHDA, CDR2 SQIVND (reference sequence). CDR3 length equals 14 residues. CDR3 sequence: CASSPTRGSYEQYF. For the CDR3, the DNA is TGTGCCAGTAGTCCCACCAGGGGGTCCTACGAGCAGTACTTC.

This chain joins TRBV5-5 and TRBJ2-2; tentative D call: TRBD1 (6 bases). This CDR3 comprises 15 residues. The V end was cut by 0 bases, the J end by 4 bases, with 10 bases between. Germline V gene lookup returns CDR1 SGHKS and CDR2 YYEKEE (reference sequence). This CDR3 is CASSLGGRLTGELFF. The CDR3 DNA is TGTGCCAGCAGCTTGGGGGGGCGGCTCACCGGGGAGCTGTTTTTT.

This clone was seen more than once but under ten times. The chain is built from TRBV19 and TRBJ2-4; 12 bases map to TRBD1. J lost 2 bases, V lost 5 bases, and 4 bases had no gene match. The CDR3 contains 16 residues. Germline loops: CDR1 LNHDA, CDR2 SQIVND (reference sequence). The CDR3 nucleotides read TGTGCCAGTAGTCCGGGACAGGGGGCGACCAAAAACATTCAGTACTTC. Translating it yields CASSPGQGATKNIQYF. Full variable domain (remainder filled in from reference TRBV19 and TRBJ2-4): DGGITQSPKYLFRKEGQNVTLSCEQNLNHDAMYWYRQDPGQGLRLIYYSQIVNDFQKGDIAEGYSVSREKKESFPLTVTSAQKNPTAFYLCASSPGQGATKNIQYFGAGTRLSVL.

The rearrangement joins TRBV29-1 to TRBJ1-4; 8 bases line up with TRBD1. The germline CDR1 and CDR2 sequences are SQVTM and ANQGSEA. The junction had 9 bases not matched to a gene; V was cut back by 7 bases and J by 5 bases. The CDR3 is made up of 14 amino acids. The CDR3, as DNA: TGCAGCGCCTGGGGGGGACAGGCAAATGAAAAACTGTTTTTT. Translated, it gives CSAWGGQANEKLFF.

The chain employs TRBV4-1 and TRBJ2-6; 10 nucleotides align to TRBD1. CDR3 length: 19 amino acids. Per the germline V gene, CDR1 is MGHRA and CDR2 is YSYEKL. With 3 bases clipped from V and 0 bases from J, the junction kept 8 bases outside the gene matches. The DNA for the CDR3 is TGCGCCAGCAGCCAGACCCGGGACAGGGGTTTCTCTGGGGCCAACGTCCTGACTTTC. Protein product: CASSQTRDRGFSGANVLTF.

In nucleotides, the CDR3 is TGCGCCAGCAGCAACCGGGACAGGGACACTGAAGCTTTCTTT. This encodes CASSNRDRDTEAFF. V usage is TRBV5-1 and J usage is TRBJ1-1, with 9 nucleotides matching TRBD1. V shed 4 bases, J shed 3 bases, and the junction held 4 bases outside the gene matches. The germline CDR1 and CDR2 sequences are SGHRS and YFSETQ. This CDR3 is built from 14 residues.

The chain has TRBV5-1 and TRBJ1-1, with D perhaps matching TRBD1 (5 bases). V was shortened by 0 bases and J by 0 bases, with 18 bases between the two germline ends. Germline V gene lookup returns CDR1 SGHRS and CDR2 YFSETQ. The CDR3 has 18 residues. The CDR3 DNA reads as TGCGCCAGCAGCTTGGACAACTTGATGACAGCCATGAACACTGAAGCTTTCTTT. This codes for CASSLDNLMTAMNTEAFF.

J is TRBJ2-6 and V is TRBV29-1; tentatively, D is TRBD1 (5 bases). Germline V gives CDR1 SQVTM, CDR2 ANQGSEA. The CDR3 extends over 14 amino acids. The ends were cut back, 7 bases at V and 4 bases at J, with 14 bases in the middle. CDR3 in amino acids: CSDQGHSGANVLTF. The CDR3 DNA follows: TGCAGCGACCAAGGACATTCCGGGGCCAACGTCCTGACTTTC.

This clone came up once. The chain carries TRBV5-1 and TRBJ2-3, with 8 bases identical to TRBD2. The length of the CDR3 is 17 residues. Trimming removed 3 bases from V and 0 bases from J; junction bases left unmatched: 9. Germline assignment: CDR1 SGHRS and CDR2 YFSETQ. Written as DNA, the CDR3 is TGCGCCAGCAGCTGGGCCCTAGCGGGCCAAAGCACAGATACGCAGTATTTT. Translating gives CASSWALAGQSTDTQYF. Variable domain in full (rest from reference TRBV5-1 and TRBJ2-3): KAGVTQTPRYLIKTRGQQVTLSCSPISGHRSVSWYQQTPGQGLQFLFEYFSETQRNKGNFPGRFSGRQFSNSRSEMNVSTLELGDSALYLCASSWALAGQSTDTQYFGPGTRLTVL.

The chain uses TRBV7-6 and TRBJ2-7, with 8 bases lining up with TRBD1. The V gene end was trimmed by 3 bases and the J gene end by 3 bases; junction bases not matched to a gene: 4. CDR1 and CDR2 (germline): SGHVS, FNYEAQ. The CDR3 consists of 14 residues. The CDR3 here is CASSLGQEFYEQYF. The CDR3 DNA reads TGTGCCAGCAGCTTGGGACAGGAGTTCTACGAGCAGTACTTC.

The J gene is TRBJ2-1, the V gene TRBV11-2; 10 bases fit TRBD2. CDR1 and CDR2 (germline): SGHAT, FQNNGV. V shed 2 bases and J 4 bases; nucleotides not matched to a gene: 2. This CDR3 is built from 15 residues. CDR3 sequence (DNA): TGTGCCAGCAGCTTACGGACTAGCGGTTACAATGAGCAGTTCTTC. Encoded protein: CASSLRTSGYNEQFF.

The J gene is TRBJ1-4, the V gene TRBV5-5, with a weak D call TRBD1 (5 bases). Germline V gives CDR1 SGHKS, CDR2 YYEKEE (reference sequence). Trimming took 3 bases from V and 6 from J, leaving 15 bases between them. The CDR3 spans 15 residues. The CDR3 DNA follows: TGTGCCAGCAGCTATGAACCCAGGGCCTATGAAAAACTGTTTTTT. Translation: CASSYEPRAYEKLFF.

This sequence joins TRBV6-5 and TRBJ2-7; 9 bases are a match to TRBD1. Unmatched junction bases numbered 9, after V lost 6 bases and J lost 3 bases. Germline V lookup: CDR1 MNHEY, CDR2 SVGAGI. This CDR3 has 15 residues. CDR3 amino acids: CASSPLGQGFYEQYF. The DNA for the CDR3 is TGTGCCAGCAGCCCCCTGGGACAGGGATTCTACGAGCAGTACTTC.

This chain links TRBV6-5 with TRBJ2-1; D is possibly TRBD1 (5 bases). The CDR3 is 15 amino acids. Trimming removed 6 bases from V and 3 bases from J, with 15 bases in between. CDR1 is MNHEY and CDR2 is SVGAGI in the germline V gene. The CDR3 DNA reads TGTGCCAGCAGCCGTCTTGGGGCCAACTACAATGAGCAGTTCTTC. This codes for CASSRLGANYNEQFF.

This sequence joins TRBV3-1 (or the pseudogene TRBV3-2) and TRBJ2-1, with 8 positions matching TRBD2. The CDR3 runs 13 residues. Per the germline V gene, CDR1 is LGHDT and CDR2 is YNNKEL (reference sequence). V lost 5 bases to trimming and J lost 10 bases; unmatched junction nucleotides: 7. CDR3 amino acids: CASSYSGVGEQFF. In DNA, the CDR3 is TGTGCCAGCAGCTATAGCGGGGTTGGCGAGCAGTTCTTC.

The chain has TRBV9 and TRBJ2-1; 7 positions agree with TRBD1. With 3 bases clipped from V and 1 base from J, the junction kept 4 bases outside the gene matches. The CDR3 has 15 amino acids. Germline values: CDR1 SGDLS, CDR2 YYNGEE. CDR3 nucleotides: TGTGCCAGCAGCGCGAGACAGGGATCCTACAATGAGCAGTTCTTC. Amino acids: CASSARQGSYNEQFF.